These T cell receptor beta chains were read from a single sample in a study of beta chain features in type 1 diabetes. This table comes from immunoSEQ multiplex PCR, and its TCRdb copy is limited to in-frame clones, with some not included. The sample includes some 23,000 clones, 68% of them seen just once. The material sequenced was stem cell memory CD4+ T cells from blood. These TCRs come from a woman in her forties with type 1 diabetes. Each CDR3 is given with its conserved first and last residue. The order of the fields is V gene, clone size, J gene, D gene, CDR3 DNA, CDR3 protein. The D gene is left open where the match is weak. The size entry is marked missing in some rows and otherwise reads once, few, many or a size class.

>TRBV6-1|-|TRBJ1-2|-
TGTGCCAGCAGACCGGGAGGAAGAGACTATGGCTACACCTTC
CASRPGGRDYGYTF
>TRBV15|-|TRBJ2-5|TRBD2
TGTGCCACCCGTAGGACTAGCGGGAAAGAGACCCAGTACTTC
CATRRTSGKETQYF
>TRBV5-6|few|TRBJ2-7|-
TGTGCCAGCAGCTTGGAGGCTTACAGCTCCTACGAGCAGTACTTC
CASSLEAYSSYEQYF
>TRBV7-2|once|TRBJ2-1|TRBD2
TGTGCCAGCAGCAAGACTAGCGGGAGTAGGAATGAGCAGTTCTTC
CASSKTSGSRNEQFF
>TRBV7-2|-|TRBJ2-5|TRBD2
TGTGCCAGCAGCTTCCTCCCGGCCGGGACTAGGGTTCAAGAGACCCAGTACTTC
CASSFLPAGTRVQETQYF
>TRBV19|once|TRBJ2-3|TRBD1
TGTGCCAGTAGTATAGACAGGGGGCTAGCAGATACGCAGTATTTT
CASSIDRGLADTQYF
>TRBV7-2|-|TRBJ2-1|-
TGTGCCAGCAGCTTAGGGCCGGCTAGCGTGCCCTACAATGAGCAGTTCTTC
CASSLGPASVPYNEQFF
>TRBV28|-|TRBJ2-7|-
TGTGCCAGCAGTTCCGGGACACCTTACGAGCAGTACTTC
CASSSGTPYEQYF
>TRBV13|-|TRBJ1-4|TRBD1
TGTGCCAGCAGCTTAGGGACAGGGAATGAAAAACTGTTTTTT
CASSLGTGNEKLFF
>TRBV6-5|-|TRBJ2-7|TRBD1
TGTGCCAGCAGTTACTCGACAGGGGGATACGAGCAGTACTTC
CASSYSTGGYEQYF
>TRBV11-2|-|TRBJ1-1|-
TGTGCCAGCAGCTTTAGTTGGCAGCCAGGGGCTAGGAACACTGAAGCTTTCTTT
CASSFSWQPGARNTEAFF
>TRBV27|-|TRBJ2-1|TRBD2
TGTGCCAGCAGTGACGGGAGGAGCAATGAGCAGTTCTTC
CASSDGRSNEQFF
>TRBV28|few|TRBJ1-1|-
TGTGCCAGCAGTTCAGGCGTGTCAGGGGAAGCTTTCTTT
CASSSGVSGEAFF